The entry that follows covers one T cell receptor beta chain sequence. What it recognizes is unknown. These data belong to a study of cytomegalovirus exposure and HLA in healthy donors. At the level of the study: Within an early data release were about 85 million unique TCRs drawn from HLA-typed donors.

Donors in the study were healthy people who gave bone marrow. Researchers ran the PCR with 60 Vbeta and 13 Jbeta primers. TCRdb's copy holds only in-frame clones and misses some; the assay was immunoSEQ multiplex PCR. Of under 150,000 clones in the sample, about 74% are singletons; the top ten hold 1.5% to 2%. Findings of the study overall: The study flagged some 180 TCR beta chains as cytomegalovirus-associated. The productive fraction for most TCR beta V segments was about 87% or about 30% in an earlier analysis.

CDR1 is MGHRA and CDR2 is YSYEKL in the germline V gene. This CDR3 spans 12 amino acids. V gave up 1 base and J gave up 3 bases, with 4 bases separating them. The receptor was derived from a woman aged 40-49 years in good health and CMV-seronegative. Sequencing was performed on PBMCs. The chain joins TRBV4-1 to TRBJ2-7; D gene uncertain. The CDR3 bases are TGCGCCAGCAGCCAAGGAGGCTACGAGCAGTACTTC. This translates into CASSQGGYEQYF.